The clone carrying this T cell receptor (beta chain) was recorded at least ten times. Germline lookup yields CDR1 MDHEN and CDR2 SYDVKM. The CDR3 has 11 amino acids. Trimming left V 8 bases short and J 3 bases short, with 8 bases between. The data are from a study of T cells in Graves' hyperthyroidism and ophthalmopathy. Amplification targeted TCR beta CDR3 regions from RNA transcripts. First-round RT-PCR targeting the TCR CDR3 was performed with the HTBI primer set. Each CDR3 protein is one row after TCRdb ran MiXCR on the multiplex PCR reads. The repertoire consists of hundreds of thousands of distinct CDR3 sequences, with 15% to 20% occurring once and the leading ten covering 47%.

The gene calls are TRBV28 and TRBJ2-7; D perhaps matches TRBD2 (6 bases). This TCR derives from a man aged 35-49 years with Graves' ophthalmopathy. The sequenced sample consisted of blood. The CDR3 region has the DNA TGTGCCAGCTTTAGCGGCTACGAGCAGTACTTC. Encoded protein: CASFSGYEQYF.